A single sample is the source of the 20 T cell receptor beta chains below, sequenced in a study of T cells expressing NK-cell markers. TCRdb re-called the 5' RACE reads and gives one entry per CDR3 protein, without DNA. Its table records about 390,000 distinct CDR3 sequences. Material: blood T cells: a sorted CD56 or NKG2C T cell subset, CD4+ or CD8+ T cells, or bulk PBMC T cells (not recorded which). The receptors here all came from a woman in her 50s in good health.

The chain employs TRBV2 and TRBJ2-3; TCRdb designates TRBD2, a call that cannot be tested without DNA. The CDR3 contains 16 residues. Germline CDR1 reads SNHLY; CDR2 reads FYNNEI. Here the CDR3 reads CASIPLPGLAVDTQYF.

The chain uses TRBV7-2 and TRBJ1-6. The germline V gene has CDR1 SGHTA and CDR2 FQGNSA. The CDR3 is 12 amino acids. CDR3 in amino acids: CASSLFLSPLHF.

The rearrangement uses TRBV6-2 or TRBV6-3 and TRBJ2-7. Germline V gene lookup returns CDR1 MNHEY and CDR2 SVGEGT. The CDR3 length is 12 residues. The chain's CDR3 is CASSVNRYEQYF.

CDR3 residues: CASHRGSGYGYTF. The chain recombines TRBV6-1 with TRBJ1-2; as DNA is missing, the TRBD1 call by TCRdb cannot be tested. The CDR3 consists of 13 residues. The germline CDR1 and CDR2 sequences are MNHNS and SASEGT.

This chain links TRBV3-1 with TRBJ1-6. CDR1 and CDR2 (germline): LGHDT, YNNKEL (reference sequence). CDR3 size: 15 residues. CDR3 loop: CASSQGWVSSSPLHF.

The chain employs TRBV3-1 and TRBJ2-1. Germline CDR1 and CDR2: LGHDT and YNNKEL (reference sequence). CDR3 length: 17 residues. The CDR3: CASSQGISGSGRNEQFF.

This chain's CDR3 is CASSLVLAMAVDTQYF. The chain combines TRBV12-3 or TRBV12-4 with TRBJ2-3; TCRdb reports TRBD2, a call that lacks DNA to check it against. The CDR3 spans 16 residues.

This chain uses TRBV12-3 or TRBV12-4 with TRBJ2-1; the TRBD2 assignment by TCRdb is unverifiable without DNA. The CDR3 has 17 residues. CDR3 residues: CASSSRLWAGWGNEQFF.

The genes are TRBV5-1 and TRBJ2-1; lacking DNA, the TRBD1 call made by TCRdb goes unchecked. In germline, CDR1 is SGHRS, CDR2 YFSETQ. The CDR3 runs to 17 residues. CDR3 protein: CASSLGGAGASYNEQFF.

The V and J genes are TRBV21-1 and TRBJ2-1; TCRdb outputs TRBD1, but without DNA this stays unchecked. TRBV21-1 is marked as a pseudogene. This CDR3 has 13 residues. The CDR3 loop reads CASSKFDSDEQFF.

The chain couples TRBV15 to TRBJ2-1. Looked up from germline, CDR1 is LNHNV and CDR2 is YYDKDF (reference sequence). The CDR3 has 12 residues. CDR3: CATSRGSWEQFF.

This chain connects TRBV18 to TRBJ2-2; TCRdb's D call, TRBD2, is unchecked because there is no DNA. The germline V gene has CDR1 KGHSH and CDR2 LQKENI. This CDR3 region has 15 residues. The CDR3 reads CASSPPKLATGELFF.

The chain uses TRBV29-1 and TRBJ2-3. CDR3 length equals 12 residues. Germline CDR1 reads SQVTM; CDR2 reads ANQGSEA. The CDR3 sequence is CSVRYNADTQYF.

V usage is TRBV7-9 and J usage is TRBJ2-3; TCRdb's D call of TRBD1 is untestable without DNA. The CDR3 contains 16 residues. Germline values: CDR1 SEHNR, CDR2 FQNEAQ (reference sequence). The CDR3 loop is CASSSDQGEIPYTQYF. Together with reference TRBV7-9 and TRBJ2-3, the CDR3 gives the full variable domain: DTGVSQNPRHKITKRGQNVTFRCDPISEHNRLYWYRQTLGQGPEFLTYFQNEAQLEKSRLLSDRFSAERPKGSFSTLEIQRTEQGDSAMYLCASSSDQGEIPYTQYFGPGTRLTVL.

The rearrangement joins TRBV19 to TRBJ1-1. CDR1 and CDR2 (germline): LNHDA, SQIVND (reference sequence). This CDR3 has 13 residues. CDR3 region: CASGWVSPSEAFF.

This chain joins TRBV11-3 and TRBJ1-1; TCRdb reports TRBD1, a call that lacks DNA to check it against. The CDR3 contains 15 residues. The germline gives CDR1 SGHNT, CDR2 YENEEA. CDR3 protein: CASSGTGGARTEAFF. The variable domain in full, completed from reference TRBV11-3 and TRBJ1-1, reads EAGVVQSPRYKIIEKKQPVAFWCNPISGHNTLYWYLQNLGQGPELLIRYENEEAVDDSQLPKDRFSAERLKGVDSTLKIQPAELGDSAVYLCASSGTGGARTEAFFGQGTRLTVV.

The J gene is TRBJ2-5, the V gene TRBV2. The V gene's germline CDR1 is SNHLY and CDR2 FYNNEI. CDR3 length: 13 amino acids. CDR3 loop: CASSAGIGETQYF.

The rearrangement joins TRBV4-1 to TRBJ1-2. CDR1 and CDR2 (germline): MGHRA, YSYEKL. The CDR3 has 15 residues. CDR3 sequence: CASSLKSPPNYGYTF.

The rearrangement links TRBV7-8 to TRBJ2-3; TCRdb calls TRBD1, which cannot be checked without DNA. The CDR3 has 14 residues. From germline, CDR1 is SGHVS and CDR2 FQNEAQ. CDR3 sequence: CASGGEGDTDTQYF.

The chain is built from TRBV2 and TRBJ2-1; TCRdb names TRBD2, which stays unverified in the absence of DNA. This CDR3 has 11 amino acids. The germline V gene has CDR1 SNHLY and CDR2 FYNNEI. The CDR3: CASGLEVVQFF.